Below are 12 T cell receptor beta chains sequenced from a single sample in a study of EBV T-cell therapy then PD-1 blockade in nasopharyngeal carcinoma. Their target antigens are unknown. The repertoire was sequenced with immunoSEQ multiplex PCR; TCRdb's copy has only in-frame clones and lacks some. The sample includes fewer than 20,000 clones, roughly 83% of them seen just once. Described treatment: AdE1-LMPpoly-expanded autologous EBV-specific T-cell therapy followed by anti-PD-1 nivolumab. The sequencing here drew on CD8+ T cells from blood, taken at day 0 from a patient whose treatment included autologous EBV-specific T cells and nivolumab. These receptor sequences come from a man in his forties or fifties with nasopharyngeal carcinoma.

This clone rates as large (0.1 to 1%). CDR3 sequence reads: CAARTGLHQPQHF. CDR3 coding DNA: TGTGCCGCCAGAACAGGGTTGCATCAGCCCCAGCATTTT. The J gene is TRBJ1-5, the V gene TRBV2; D is possibly TRBD1 (6 bases). Germline CDR1 and CDR2: SNHLY and FYNNEI. The V gene lost 11 bases and the J gene lost 5 bases, with 16 bases spanning the gap. This CDR3 has 13 residues.

The chain recombines TRBV10-3 with TRBJ1-1, with D perhaps TRBD1 (6 bases). Germline CDR1 and CDR2: ENHRY and SYGVKD. The CDR3 totals 16 residues. With 0 bases removed from V and 2 bases from J, the gap between germline ends came to 13 bases. CDR3 nucleotide sequence: TGTGCCATCAGTGAGTCGGGAAGGGGGGCTAACACTGAAGCTTTCTTT. Translation: CAISESGRGANTEAFF.

This CDR3 is CASSYLTAWELFF. The CDR3 DNA reads as TGTGCCAGCAGTTATCTCACGGCCTGGGAGCTGTTTTTT. The chain uses TRBV7-9 and TRBJ2-2; unclear D gene. The CDR3 is made up of 13 amino acids. V was clipped by 6 bases and J by 9 bases, with 14 bases between them. Germline CDR1 is SEHNR and CDR2 is FQNEAQ (reference sequence).

The chain has TRBV7-7 and TRBJ2-4; D is uncertain. Trimming removed 1 base at V and 1 base at J, with 20 bases between. The germline V gene encodes CDR1 SSHAT and CDR2 FNYEAQ (reference sequence). This CDR3 contains 19 residues. The CDR3 here is CASSLEFAAERMAKNIQYF. CDR3 sequence (DNA): TGTGCCAGCAGCTTAGAGTTTGCTGCGGAGAGGATGGCCAAAAACATTCAGTACTTC.

J is TRBJ1-2 and V is TRBV6-5, with D unclear. From germline, CDR1 is MNHEY and CDR2 SVGAGI. The ends were cut back, 8 bases at V and 4 bases at J, with 8 bases in the middle. The CDR3 has 11 amino acids. The DNA of the CDR3 is TGTGCCAGCTTCGGACGCTATGGCTACACCTTC. It codes for CASFGRYGYTF.

V gene TRBV9 combines with J gene TRBJ1-1; no definite D call. The V end was cut by 4 bases, the J end by 0 bases, with 7 bases between. Germline V lookup: CDR1 SGDLS, CDR2 YYNGEE. The CDR3 sequence is 13 residues long. The CDR3 bases are TGTGCCAGCAGCCCGAGGATGAACACTGAAGCTTTCTTT. It encodes CASSPRMNTEAFF.

V gene TRBV3-1 (or the pseudogene TRBV3-2) combines with J gene TRBJ1-1; 9 bases align to TRBD1. The CDR3 spans 15 residues. Germline trimming cut 4 bases from V and 5 bases from J; bases unmatched to any gene: 8. Germline CDR1 is LGHDT and CDR2 is YNNKEL (reference sequence). Here the CDR3 DNA reads TGTGCCAGCAGCCCTAACAGGGGGCGGAGGACTGAAGCTTTCTTT. Residues: CASSPNRGRRTEAFF.

V gene TRBV3-1 (or the pseudogene TRBV3-2) combines with J gene TRBJ2-6; D might be TRBD2 (5 bases). This CDR3 contains 15 residues. V was pared by 7 bases and J by 2 bases, with 12 bases between. Germline CDR1 LGHDT, CDR2 YNNKEL (reference sequence). Here the CDR3 reads CASNGVGAGANVLTF. The CDR3 coding sequence is TGTGCCAGCAACGGGGTAGGCGCTGGGGCCAACGTCCTGACTTTC.

V and J are TRBV18 and TRBJ2-5, with 9 bases lining up with TRBD2. The CDR3 is 17 residues long. V lost 2 bases to trimming and J lost 1 base; unmatched junction nucleotides: 8. Germline V CDR1 and CDR2: KGHSH, LQKENI. The CDR3 coding sequence is TGTGCCAGCTCACCATGGCGGGGGGGCCGGACCCAAGAGACCCAGTACTTC. Its translation is CASSPWRGGRTQETQYF.

The J gene is TRBJ2-3, the V gene TRBV5-6; possibly TRBD2 for D (5 bases). The V and J ends lost 3 bases and 4 bases respectively, with 15 bases between them. This CDR3 region has 15 residues. Per the germline V gene, CDR1 is SGHDT and CDR2 is YYEEEE. CDR3: CASSSGSYAADTQYF. The CDR3 coding sequence is TGTGCCAGCAGCTCGGGATCTTACGCGGCAGATACGCAGTATTTT.

The chain recombines TRBV18 with TRBJ1-5, with D unclear. There are 15 residues in the CDR3. Germline CDR1 and CDR2: KGHSH and LQKENI. V was trimmed by 3 bases and J by 0 bases, leaving 9 bases between them. This CDR3 is CASSPTRDSNQPQHF. The CDR3 nucleotides read TGTGCCAGCTCACCGACACGGGATAGCAATCAGCCCCAGCATTTT. Using reference TRBV18 and TRBJ1-5 for the parts outside the CDR3, the full variable domain is NAGVMQNPRHLVRRRGQEARLRCSPMKGHSHVYWYRQLPEEGLKFMVYLQKENIIDESGMPKERFSAEFPKEGPSILRIQQVVRGDSAAYFCASSPTRDSNQPQHFGDGTRLSIL.

This chain links TRBV13 with TRBJ1-5; D call uncertain. The V end was cut by 5 bases, the J end by 1 base, with 3 bases between. The germline V gene has CDR1 PRHDT and CDR2 FYEKMQ (reference sequence). The CDR3 runs 12 residues. As DNA, the CDR3 is TGTGCCAGCAGCAAGAGCAATCAGCCCCAGCATTTT. Its translation is CASSKSNQPQHF.